These T cell receptor beta chains were read from a single sample in a study of OX40 agonist ivuxolimab in advanced cancers. Clones were read by immunoSEQ multiplex PCR, and TCRdb kept only the in-frame ones, dropping some. The sample lists about 36,000 clones, around two thirds occurring once. This material consisted of CD4+ or CD8+ T cells sorted from blood, taken in a trial of the OX40 agonist ivuxolimab. All receptors come from an adult with an advanced solid tumor such as melanoma, head and neck, liver or kidney cancer. The CDR3 runs from the conserved cysteine through the conserved F or W. The D gene is left open where the match is weak. A clone size is listed for some rows: how often the clone was seen (once, few, many), or a class if it is expanded.

>TRBV28|few|NA|TRBJ1-2|14
TGTGCCAGCAGTTCCCAGGGAAGTAACTATGGCTACACCTTC
CASSSQGSNYGYTF
>TRBV9|NA|NA|TRBJ2-3|15
TGTGCCAGCAGCGTAGGGGGGTCCCACACAGATACGCAGTATTTT
CASSVGGSHTDTQYF
>TRBV13|few|TRBD2|TRBJ2-3|19
TGTGCCAGCAGCCGGACCGGGACTAGCGGGGGGGCCGTCGCAGATACGCAGTATTTT
CASSRTGTSGGAVADTQYF
>TRBV27|NA|NA|TRBJ1-1|14
TGTGCCAGCAGTTTGTTTGGGGGGGACACTGAAGCTTTCTTT
CASSLFGGDTEAFF
>TRBV5-1|NA|NA|TRBJ1-1|14
TGCGCCAGCAGCCTCCAGGGCGGGAACACTGAAGCTTTCTTT
CASSLQGGNTEAFF
>TRBV5-6|NA|NA|TRBJ1-6|16
TGTGCCAGCAGCTGGTTATATGACAGGAGCAATTCACCCCTCCACTTT
CASSWLYDRSNSPLHF
>TRBV9|NA|NA|TRBJ2-1|16
TGTGCCAGCAGCGCCAAGGTTCCCCAGTCCTACAATGAGCAGTTCTTC
CASSAKVPQSYNEQFF
>TRBV6-5|NA|NA|TRBJ1-4|14
TGTGCCAGCAGTAAAGACAGGTTGCGGGGAAAACTGTTTTTT
CASSKDRLRGKLFF
>TRBV19|NA|NA|TRBJ1-5|12
TGTGCCAGCGGTCTGACTAATCAGCCCCAGCATTTT
CASGLTNQPQHF
>TRBV6-6|NA|NA|TRBJ1-2|13
TGTGCCAGCAGTTGGGTCGGAAACTATGGCTACACCTTC
CASSWVGNYGYTF
>TRBV6-1|NA|NA|TRBJ2-7|14
TGTGCCAGCAGTGCGGTCAGGTCTCTCTACGAGCAGTACTTC
CASSAVRSLYEQYF
>TRBV4-1|NA|NA|TRBJ2-2|17
TGCGCCAGCAGCCAAGAACCTGAGGCAGCCTTAACCGGGGAGCTGTTTTTT
CASSQEPEAALTGELFF
>TRBV6-5|NA|TRBD1|TRBJ1-2|14
TGTGCCAGCAGGCTTCCAGGGACAGGCTATGGCTACACCTTC
CASRLPGTGYGYTF
>TRBV7-2|NA|NA|TRBJ2-5|13
TGTGCCAGCAGCTTGGATATACAGGAGACCCAGTACTTC
CASSLDIQETQYF
>TRBV19|NA|NA|TRBJ1-2|11
TGTGCCAGCTTCAAGGACTATGGCTACACCTTC
CASFKDYGYTF
>TRBV19|NA|NA|TRBJ1-4|9
TGTGCCAGTACGGAAAAACTGTTTTTT
CASTEKLFF
>TRBV6-1|large|TRBD1|TRBJ1-5|15
TGTGCCAGCAGTGAAGTGACAGGGTCCAATCAGCCCCAGCATTTT
CASSEVTGSNQPQHF